This T cell receptor (beta chain) was recovered during a study of T cells in tuberculosis. Cells were sorted from thawed PBMC rested overnight and stained with GMM-loaded CD1B tetramer, viability dye and anti-CD3. The CD1B tetramers carried C32 glucose monomycolate purified from Rhodococcus equi. TCR-alpha and TCR-beta chains were sequenced unpaired. Profiling relied on immunoSEQ multiplex PCR, and the TCRdb table lists in-frame clones only, not all of them. The sample includes about 58,000 clones, 88% of them seen just once. CDR3 size: 15 residues. The V gene's germline CDR1 is MGHDK and CDR2 SYGVNS. Trimming removed 1 base from V and 5 bases from J, with 14 bases in between.

Sample: CD1b-GMM tetramer-negative cells sorted from PBMCs. The chain combines TRBV25-1 with TRBJ1-1, with TRBD1 as a possible D gene (6 bases). This TCR came from an adult woman with latent tuberculosis. CDR3 amino acids: CASSESEQGRTEAFF. CDR3 DNA: TGTGCCAGCAGTGAATCAGAACAGGGAAGGACTGAAGCTTTCTTT. The full variable domain, in which reference TRBV25-1 and TRBJ1-1 provide the parts outside the CDR3, is EADIYQTPRYLVIGTGKKITLECSQTMGHDKMYWYQQDPGMELHLIHYSYGVNSTEKGDLSSESTVSRIRTEHFPLTLESARPSHTSQYLCASSESEQGRTEAFFGQGTRLTVV.